This TCR beta chain comes out of a study of T cells after yellow fever vaccination. About the study: Low-cell-number fractions were prepared with SMART-Seq v4 Ultra Low Input.

On this clonotype: Its antigen remains unknown.

The CDR3 runs 15 residues. Germline-derived CDR1 and CDR2 are SGHTA and FQGNSA. The V segment lost 4 bases and the J segment 6 bases; nucleotides outside the gene matches: 7. Study results and caveats: Once the booster was given, most primary-vaccination clones reappeared, at about 95% for CD4 and around 90% for CD8. The secondary response was weaker but peaked faster, day 5 versus 15. Contamination by abundant bulk-population clonotypes could be present in FACS-sorted repertoires.

TCRdb re-called the 5' RACE reads with MiXCR, one entry per CDR3 protein. The repertoire holds hundreds of thousands of distinct CDR3 sequences, with around 3.6% as singletons. The receptor was isolated from a man aged 18 to 30 who received the YFV17D yellow fever vaccine. The chain uses TRBV7-2 and TRBJ1-5; 9 nucleotides line up with TRBD1. This material consisted of PBMCs, taken on the day of the yellow fever booster vaccination. CDR3 sequence reads: CASSWIGTGSQPQHF. The CDR3 DNA reads TGTGCCAGCAGCTGGATCGGGACAGGGTCTCAGCCCCAGCATTTT. The whole variable domain, filled in from reference TRBV7-2 and TRBJ1-5, reads GAGVSQSPSNKVTEKGKDVELRCDPISGHTALYWYRQSLGQGLEFLIYFQGNSAPDKSGLPSDRFSAERTGGSVSTLTIQRTQQEDSAVYLCASSWIGTGSQPQHFGDGTRLSIL.